This T cell receptor beta chain was identified during a study of tissue T cells after allogeneic stem cell transplantation. TCRdb's copy holds only in-frame clones and misses some; the assay was immunoSEQ multiplex PCR. The sample contains 3,000 or so clones, around two thirds of which appear only once. The length of the CDR3 is 14 residues. CDR1 and CDR2 from the germline V gene are SGHRS and YFSETQ. V dropped 2 bases and J dropped 4 bases, with 13 bases sitting between them. Steroid-refractory graft-versus-host disease after allogeneic hematopoietic cell transplant qualified adults for prospective research-autopsy enrollment.

V usage is TRBV5-1 and J usage is TRBJ2-7; perhaps TRBD1 as D (6 bases). The clonotype originates from an older male patient with steroid-refractory graft-versus-host disease after an allogeneic stem cell transplant. Some T cells may arise from the graft donor. Sequencing was performed on ascending colon tissue, taken at autopsy. In nucleotides, the CDR3 is TGCGCCAGCAGCTTCAACTCAGGGGAATACGAGCAGTACTTC. It specifies CASSFNSGEYEQYF.